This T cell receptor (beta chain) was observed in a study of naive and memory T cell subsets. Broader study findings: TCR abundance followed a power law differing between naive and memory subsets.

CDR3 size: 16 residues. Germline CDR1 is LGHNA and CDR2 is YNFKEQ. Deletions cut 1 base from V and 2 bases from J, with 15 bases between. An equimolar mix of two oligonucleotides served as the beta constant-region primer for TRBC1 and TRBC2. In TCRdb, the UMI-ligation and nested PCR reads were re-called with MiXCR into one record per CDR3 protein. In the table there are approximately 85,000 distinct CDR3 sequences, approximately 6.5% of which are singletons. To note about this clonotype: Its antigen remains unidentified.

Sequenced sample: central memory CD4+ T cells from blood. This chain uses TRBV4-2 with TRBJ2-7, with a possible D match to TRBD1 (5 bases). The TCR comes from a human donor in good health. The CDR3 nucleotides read TGTGCCAGCAGCCAAGGAACTCAGGGTGTCACCTACGAGCAGTACTTC. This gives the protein CASSQGTQGVTYEQYF.